These T cell receptor beta chains were read from a single sample in a study of blood T cell repertoires in COVID-19. Libraries were prepared by immunoSEQ multiplex PCR; TCRdb keeps only in-frame clonotypes and omits some of them. The data contain 260,000 or so clones, about four fifths of them singletons. Sequencing was carried out using PBMCs or T cells enriched from blood (not recorded which). These receptors were obtained from a woman aged 40 to 49 who had been exposed to COVID-19. The conserved cysteine and the conserved F or W are not part of the CDR3 here. D genes are given only for firm matches.

J gene	D gene	V gene	CDR3 protein
TRBJ2-7	TRBD1	TRBV27	ASSLTGPYEQY
TRBJ1-1	TRBD1	TRBV2	ASGGQGRNTEAF
TRBJ2-3	TRBD2	TRBV7-3	ASSLRPAGVTDTQY
TRBJ1-5	-	TRBV15	ATSRPSRGGGNQPQH
TRBJ2-3	TRBD1	TRBV9	ASTGTGRTTDTQY
TRBJ2-1	-	TRBV27	ASSLRLDSNEQF
TRBJ2-3	TRBD2	TRBV24-1	ATQSGRMGTDTQY
TRBJ2-7	TRBD1	TRBV18	ASSRPGTAYEQY
TRBJ2-3	TRBD2	TRBV4-2	ASSQDPGGLIDTQY
TRBJ2-7	TRBD1	TRBV7-2	ASSSTTGAQY
TRBJ2-1	TRBD2	TRBV27	ASSLSSGLGNEQF
TRBJ1-1	-	TRBV4-2	ASSQDTEEAAF
TRBJ2-7	TRBD1	TRBV6-5	ASSYGTGAKYEQY
TRBJ1-4	TRBD1	TRBV27	ASSGPGGTEKLF
TRBJ1-5	TRBD1	TRBV4-1	ASSQGPGQGKNQPQH
TRBJ1-4	-	TRBV5-4	ASSLEAGQNEKLF
TRBJ2-7	TRBD2	TRBV11-2	ASRRTSGGYEQY
TRBJ2-1	-	TRBV2	ASTQANEQF
TRBJ1-5	-	TRBV9	ASSPTGSKDQPQH
TRBJ2-2	-	TRBV9	ASSVALASAGQGWAGELF
TRBJ1-2	TRBD1	TRBV5-1	ASSLPNRTGWRNGYT
TRBJ1-6	-	TRBV7-2	ASSLGGRYNSPLH
TRBJ2-7	TRBD1	TRBV10-3	ATKRDRDIHYEQY
TRBJ2-6	-	TRBV5-4	ASSQETVIVSGANVLT
TRBJ1-2	-	TRBV19	ASSFGGERGYT
TRBJ2-2	TRBD1	TRBV6-5	ASSLGTANTGELF
TRBJ2-6	TRBD1	TRBV29-1	SVRGQGASGANVLT
TRBJ2-3	TRBD2	TRBV7-9	ASSYASWTSGGHTDTQY
TRBJ1-1	-	TRBV19	ASSDGTPMNTEAF
TRBJ1-1	TRBD1	TRBV5-4	ASSFTGGWGAF
TRBJ2-7	-	TRBV7-2	ASSLGIGGAYEQY
TRBJ2-7	TRBD2	TRBV3-1/TRBV3-2	ASSDRGGLEAYEQY
TRBJ1-2	TRBD1	TRBV27	ASSRILQGVHGYT
TRBJ1-5	-	TRBV21-1	ARQNQPQH
TRBJ1-2	-	TRBV5-4	ATSEGDGYT
TRBJ1-5	-	TRBV6-1	ASSEGSRGNQPQH
TRBJ1-2	TRBD1	TRBV5-1	ASSPGDSTNYGYT
TRBJ1-4	-	TRBV5-1	ASTLAGGTNEKLF
TRBJ1-1	-	TRBV20-1	SASRQGRWKNTEAF
TRBJ1-2	-	TRBV4-1	ASSQGPHQVPDPHYT
TRBJ1-6	-	TRBV9	ASSVARERSPLH
TRBJ1-3	-	TRBV5-1	ASSLEPLDRTSGNTIY
TRBJ1-1	-	TRBV7-3	ASSFTTGTPEAF
TRBJ2-7	-	TRBV6-4	ASSDGARAYEQY
TRBJ1-6	TRBD1	TRBV11-2	ASSLVRTGGEKYNSPLH
TRBJ2-1	-	TRBV19	ASSKDNLAYNEQF
TRBJ2-1	TRBD1	TRBV7-9	ASSFLSPGQGSNEQF